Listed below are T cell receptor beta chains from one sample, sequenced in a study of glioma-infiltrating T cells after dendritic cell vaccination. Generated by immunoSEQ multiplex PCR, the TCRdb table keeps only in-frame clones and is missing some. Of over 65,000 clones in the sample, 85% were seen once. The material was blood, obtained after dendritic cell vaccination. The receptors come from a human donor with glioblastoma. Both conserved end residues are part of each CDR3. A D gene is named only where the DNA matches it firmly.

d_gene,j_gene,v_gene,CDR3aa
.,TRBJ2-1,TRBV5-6,CASSLIPTDYNEQFF
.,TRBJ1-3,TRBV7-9,CASSLGSFHDTLGNTIYF
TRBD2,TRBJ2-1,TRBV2,CASSEGLADEQFF
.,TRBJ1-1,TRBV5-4,CASSLVGGEDTEAFF
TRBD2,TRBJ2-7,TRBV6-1,CATRKGTSGSYEQYF
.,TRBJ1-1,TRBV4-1,CASSQAKGRDEAFF
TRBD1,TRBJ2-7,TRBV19,CASSITGQGSGEQYF
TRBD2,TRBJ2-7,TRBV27,CASSPSLLAGSLEQYF
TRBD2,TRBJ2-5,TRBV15,CATSRDTLRELTQYF
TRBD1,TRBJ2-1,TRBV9,CASSSRQGSVNEQFF
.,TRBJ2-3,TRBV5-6,CASSLGRTTTDTQYF
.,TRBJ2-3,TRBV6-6,CASSLGGNTDTQYF
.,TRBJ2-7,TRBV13,CASSLRDREVRKQYF
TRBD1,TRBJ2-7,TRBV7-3,CASSLTSAGGGMKYF
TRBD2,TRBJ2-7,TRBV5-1,CASSWTGTSGTYEQYF
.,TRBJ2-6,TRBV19,CASSIAGSGANVLTF
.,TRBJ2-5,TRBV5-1,CASSLGGAETQYF
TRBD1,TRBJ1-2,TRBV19,CASVEMGQMGNGYTF
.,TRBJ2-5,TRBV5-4,CASSPSSAQTQYF
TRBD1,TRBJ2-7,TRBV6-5,CASSRDRGKAKQYF
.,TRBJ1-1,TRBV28,CASSPLTEAFF
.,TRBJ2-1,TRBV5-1,CASSLGGSENEQFF
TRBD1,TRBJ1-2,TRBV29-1,CSARSQGADGYTF
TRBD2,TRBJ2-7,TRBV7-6,CASSLGASGSYEQYF
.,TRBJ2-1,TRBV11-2,CASSLPNRRGPAEQFF
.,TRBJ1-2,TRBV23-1,CASSQSDRQRPNYGYTF
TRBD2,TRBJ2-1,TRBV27,CASTSGTSGSNEQFF